These 11 T cell receptor beta chains were sequenced from one sample in a study of control samples from healthy donors and cancer patients. Libraries were prepared by immunoSEQ multiplex PCR; TCRdb keeps only in-frame clonotypes and omits some of them. The sample consists of 85,000 to 100,000 clones, approximately 95% of them appearing once. What was sequenced was blood. These receptors originate from a man younger than 35 in good health.

The rearrangement joins TRBV25-1 to TRBJ1-2; perhaps TRBD1 as D (6 bases). The CDR3 contains 13 residues. Trimming cost V 7 bases and J 8 bases, with 17 bases left between them. Looked up from germline, CDR1 is MGHDK and CDR2 is SYGVNS. The CDR3 here is CASKRGWTEGYTF. The CDR3 coding sequence is TGTGCCAGCAAGAGGGGCTGGACAGAAGGCTACACCTTC.

This sequence joins TRBV3-1 (or the pseudogene TRBV3-2) and TRBJ1-1; D unresolved. Per the germline V gene, CDR1 is LGHDT and CDR2 is YNNKEL (reference sequence). V lost 4 bases and J lost 6, with 15 bases in between. CDR3 length equals 14 residues. CDR3: CASSPRWGLAEAFF. The CDR3 bases are TGTGCCAGCAGCCCTAGGTGGGGTCTCGCTGAAGCTTTCTTT.

The chain employs TRBV7-9 and TRBJ2-1; D may be TRBD1 (6 bases). Germline CDR1 reads SEHNR; CDR2 reads FQNEAQ (reference sequence). The CDR3 runs to 13 residues. V shed 5 bases and J shed 8 bases, with 13 bases lying between them. CDR3 protein: CASSPKQGHEQFF. The DNA of the CDR3 is TGTGCCAGCAGCCCCAAACAGGGTCATGAGCAGTTCTTC.

This chain connects TRBV3-1 (or the pseudogene TRBV3-2) to TRBJ2-3; 8 bases are shared with TRBD2. Germline V gene lookup returns CDR1 LGHDT and CDR2 YNNKEL (reference sequence). Trimming removed 3 bases from V and 6 bases from J; junction bases left unmatched: 14. The CDR3 extends over 17 amino acids. CDR3 bases: TGTGCCAGCAGCCAGGACCGAACGGGAGGGCCATCGGATACGCAGTATTTT. It specifies CASSQDRTGGPSDTQYF.

For the CDR3, the DNA is TGCAGCGTTGACGGCACAGGGCTCAATGGCTACACCTTC. Translated, it gives CSVDGTGLNGYTF. V usage is TRBV29-1 and J usage is TRBJ1-2, with D perhaps TRBD1 (6 bases). Germline assignment: CDR1 SQVTM and CDR2 ANQGSEA. The length of the CDR3 is 13 residues. V lost 3 bases and J 6 bases, leaving 14 bases between the germline ends. Full variable domain (rest looked up from reference TRBV29-1 and TRBJ1-2): SAVISQKPSRDICQRGTSLTIQCQVDSQVTMMFWYRQQPGQSLTLIATANQGSEATYESGFVIDKFPISRPNLTFSTLTVSNMSPEDSSIYLCSVDGTGLNGYTFGSGTRLTVV.

CDR3 sequence (DNA): TGTGCCAGCAGCGGCCTGGGACAGGGGAGTGAAAAACTGTTTTTT. As protein: CASSGLGQGSEKLFF. V gene TRBV9 combines with J gene TRBJ1-4, with 10 nucleotides matching TRBD1. The CDR3 sequence is 15 residues long. Germline CDR1 is SGDLS and CDR2 is YYNGEE. With V trimmed by 3 bases and J by 7 bases, 6 bases remained unmatched.

This chain uses TRBV5-1 with TRBJ2-1, with 8 bases lining up with TRBD2. The CDR3 is 14 residues long. With 4 bases clipped from V and 7 bases from J, the junction kept 7 bases outside the gene matches. Germline V gene sequence: CDR1 SGHRS, CDR2 YFSETQ. CDR3 DNA: TGCGCCAGCAGCGCAGCGGGAGTCGGAAATGAGCAGTTCTTC. This gives the protein CASSAAGVGNEQFF.

V and J are TRBV7-3 and TRBJ2-1, with 7 bases lining up with TRBD1. The CDR3 spans 15 residues. Losses at the gene ends were 4 bases for V and 0 bases for J; bases not matched to a gene: 3. Germline V gene data show CDR1 as SGHTA and CDR2 as FQGTGA. The CDR3 DNA is TGTGCCAGCAGCTCGACAGGGAGCTCCTACAATGAGCAGTTCTTC. Translation: CASSSTGSSYNEQFF. Looking up the rest from reference TRBV7-3 and TRBJ2-1 gives the full variable domain: GAGVSQTPSNKVTEKGKYVELRCDPISGHTALYWYRQSLGQGPEFLIYFQGTGAADDSGLPNDRFFAVRPEGSVSTLKIQRTERGDSAVYLCASSSTGSSYNEQFFGPGTRLTVL.

The CDR3 here is CASSLSTGQAFYGYTF. CDR3 nucleotides: TGCGCCAGCAGCTTGTCGACGGGACAGGCTTTCTATGGCTACACCTTC. The chain is built from TRBV5-1 and TRBJ1-2; TRBD1 aligns across 8 bases. Germline assignment: CDR1 SGHRS and CDR2 YFSETQ. V trimming: 1 base; J trimming: 4 bases; junction bases outside the gene matches: 9. There are 16 residues in the CDR3.

This clone was detected only once. This CDR3 is CASSDRIGLVSNQPQHF. As DNA, the CDR3 is TGTGCCAGCAGTGACCGGATAGGGTTGGTAAGCAATCAGCCCCAGCATTTT. V and J are TRBV6-1 and TRBJ1-5, with D unresolved. This CDR3 contains 17 residues. Germline assignment: CDR1 MNHNS and CDR2 SASEGT. Trimming left V 3 bases short and J 1 base short, with 16 bases between.

The chain links TRBV4-2 to TRBJ1-2; D ambiguous. The CDR3 length is 12 residues. V was pared by 3 bases and J by 8 bases, with 10 bases between. Looked up from germline, CDR1 is LGHNA and CDR2 is YNFKEQ. The DNA of the CDR3 is TGTGCCAGCAGCCAGGACCAGCGAGGCTACACCTTC. This sequence encodes CASSQDQRGYTF.